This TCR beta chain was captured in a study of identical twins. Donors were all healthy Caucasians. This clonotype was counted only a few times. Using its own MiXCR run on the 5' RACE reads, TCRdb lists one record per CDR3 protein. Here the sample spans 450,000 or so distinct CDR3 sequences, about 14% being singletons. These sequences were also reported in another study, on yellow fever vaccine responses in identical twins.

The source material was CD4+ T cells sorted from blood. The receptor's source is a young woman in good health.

The CDR3 is CASSEQGALIGANVLTF. The CDR3 DNA follows: TGTGCCAGCTCGGAACAGGGGGCTTTGATTGGGGCCAACGTCCTGACTTTC. The rearrangement links TRBV12-3 or TRBV12-4 to TRBJ2-6; 9 positions agree with TRBD1. Unmatched junction bases numbered 11, after V lost 8 bases and J lost 3 bases. The CDR3 runs 17 residues.